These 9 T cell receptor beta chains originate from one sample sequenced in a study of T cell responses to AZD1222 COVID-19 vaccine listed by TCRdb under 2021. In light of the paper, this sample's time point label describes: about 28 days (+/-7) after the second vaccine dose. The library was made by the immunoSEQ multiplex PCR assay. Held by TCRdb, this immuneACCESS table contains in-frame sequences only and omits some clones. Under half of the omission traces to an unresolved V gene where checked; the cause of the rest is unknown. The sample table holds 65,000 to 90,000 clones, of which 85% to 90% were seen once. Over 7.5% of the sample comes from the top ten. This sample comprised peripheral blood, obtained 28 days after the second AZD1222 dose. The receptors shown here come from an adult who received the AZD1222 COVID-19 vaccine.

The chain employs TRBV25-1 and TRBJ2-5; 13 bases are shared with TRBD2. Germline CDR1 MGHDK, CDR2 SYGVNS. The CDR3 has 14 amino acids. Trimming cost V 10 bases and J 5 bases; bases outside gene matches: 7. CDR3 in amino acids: CATTLAGGPETQYF. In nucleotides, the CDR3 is TGTGCCACCACACTAGCGGGGGGGCCGGAGACCCAGTACTTC.

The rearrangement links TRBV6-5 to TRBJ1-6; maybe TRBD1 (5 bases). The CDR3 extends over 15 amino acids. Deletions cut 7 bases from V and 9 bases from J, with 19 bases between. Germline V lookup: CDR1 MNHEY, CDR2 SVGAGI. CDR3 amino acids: CASNLRGTYRSPLHF. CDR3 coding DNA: TGTGCCAGCAACTTGCGGGGGACTTATCGTTCACCCCTCCACTTT.

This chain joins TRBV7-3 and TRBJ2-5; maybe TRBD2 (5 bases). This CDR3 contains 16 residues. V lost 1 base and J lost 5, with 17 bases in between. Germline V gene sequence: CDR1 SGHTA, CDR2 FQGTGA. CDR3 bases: TGTGCCAGCAGCTTAAATAGGCGCGGAGGTGGGGAGACCCAGTACTTC. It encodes CASSLNRRGGGETQYF.

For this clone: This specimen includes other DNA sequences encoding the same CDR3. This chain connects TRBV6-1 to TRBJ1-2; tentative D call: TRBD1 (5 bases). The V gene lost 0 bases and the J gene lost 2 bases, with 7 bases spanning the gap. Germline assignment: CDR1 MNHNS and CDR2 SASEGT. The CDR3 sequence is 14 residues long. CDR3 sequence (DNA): TGTGCCAGCAGTGAAGCGGGGGGGAACTATGGCTACACCTTC. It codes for CASSEAGGNYGYTF.

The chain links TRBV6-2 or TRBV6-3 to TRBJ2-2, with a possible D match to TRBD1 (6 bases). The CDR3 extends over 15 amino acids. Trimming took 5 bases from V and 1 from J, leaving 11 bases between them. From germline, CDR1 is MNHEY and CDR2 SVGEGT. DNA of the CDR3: TGTGCCAGCAGTCCCCCGGGACAGAACACCGGGGAGCTGTTTTTT. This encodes CASSPPGQNTGELFF.

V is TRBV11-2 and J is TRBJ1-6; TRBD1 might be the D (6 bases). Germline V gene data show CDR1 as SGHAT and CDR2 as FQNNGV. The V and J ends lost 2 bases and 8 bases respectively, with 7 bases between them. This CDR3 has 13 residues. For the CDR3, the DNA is TGTGCCAGCAGCTTACGGACAGATTCACCCCTCCACTTT. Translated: CASSLRTDSPLHF.

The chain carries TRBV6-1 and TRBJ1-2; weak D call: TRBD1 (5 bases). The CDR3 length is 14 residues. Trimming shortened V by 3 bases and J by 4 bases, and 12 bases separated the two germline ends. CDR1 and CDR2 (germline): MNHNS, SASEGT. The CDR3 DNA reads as TGTGCCAGCAGTGACCTATGGGGGGGCTATGGCTACACCTTC. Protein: CASSDLWGGYGYTF.

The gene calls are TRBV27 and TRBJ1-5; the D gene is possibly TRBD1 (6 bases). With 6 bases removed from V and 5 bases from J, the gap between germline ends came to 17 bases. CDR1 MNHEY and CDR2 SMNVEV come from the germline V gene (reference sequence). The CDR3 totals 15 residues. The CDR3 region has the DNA TGTGCCAGCAGCCAAGACCGGGGGGGCTATCAGCCCCAGCATTTT. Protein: CASSQDRGGYQPQHF.

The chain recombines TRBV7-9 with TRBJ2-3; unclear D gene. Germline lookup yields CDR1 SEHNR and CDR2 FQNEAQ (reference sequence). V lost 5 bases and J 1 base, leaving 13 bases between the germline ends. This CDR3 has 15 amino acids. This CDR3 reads CASSPPGFGTDTQYF. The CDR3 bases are TGTGCCAGCAGCCCCCCGGGCTTCGGCACAGATACGCAGTATTTT. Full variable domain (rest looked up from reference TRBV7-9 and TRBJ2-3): DTGVSQNPRHKITKRGQNVTFRCDPISEHNRLYWYRQTLGQGPEFLTYFQNEAQLEKSRLLSDRFSAERPKGSFSTLEIQRTEQGDSAMYLCASSPPGFGTDTQYFGPGTRLTVL.